Presented here are 26 T cell receptor beta chains from one specimen sequenced in a study of shared clonotypes between healthy human individuals. Profiled with immunoSEQ multiplex PCR; TCRdb holds only in-frame clones, not every one. The data show about 1 million clones, about 74% seen once. Material for sequencing was memory CD4+ T cells sorted from blood. Subset meaning: CD45RA-negative fraction. These receptors came from a man younger than 35 in good health.

The genes are TRBV2 and TRBJ1-6; TRBD1 matches 9 bases. This CDR3 is 14 amino acids long. The junction had 6 bases not matched to a gene; V was cut back by 6 bases and J by 9 bases. The germline V gene has CDR1 SNHLY and CDR2 FYNNEI. The CDR3 DNA is TGTGCCAGCAGCCGAACACAGGGGGCTTCACCCCTCCACTTT. The encoded protein is CASSRTQGASPLHF. Using reference TRBV2 and TRBJ1-6 for the parts outside the CDR3, the full variable domain is EPEVTQTPSHQVTQMGQEVILRCVPISNHLYFYWYRQILGQKVEFLVSFYNNEISEKSEIFDDQFSVERPDGSNFTLKIRSTKLEDSAMYFCASSRTQGASPLHFGNGTRLTVT.

This sequence joins TRBV2 and TRBJ2-3; possible D gene TRBD1, 6 bases. The germline V gene has CDR1 SNHLY and CDR2 FYNNEI. The CDR3 runs 13 residues. Trimming left V 4 bases short and J 4 bases short, with 9 bases between. DNA for the CDR3: TGTGCCAGCAGTGCTGAGGGGGCAGATACGCAGTATTTT. This translates into CASSAEGADTQYF.

The rearrangement joins TRBV18 to TRBJ2-1; D gene uncertain. Trimming pared 4 bases from V and 6 bases from J, leaving 7 bases between. Per the germline V gene, CDR1 is KGHSH and CDR2 is LQKENI. CDR3 length equals 12 residues. This chain's CDR3 is CASSRKGNEQFF. CDR3 sequence (DNA): TGTGCCAGCTCACGGAAGGGCAATGAGCAGTTCTTC.

V is TRBV27 and J is TRBJ1-2; D is unclear. V was trimmed by 5 bases and J by 7 bases, leaving 17 bases between them. Germline CDR1 reads MNHEY; CDR2 reads SMNVEV (reference sequence). The CDR3 length is 14 residues. The CDR3 spells CASSTSPGTSGYTF. In nucleotides, the CDR3 is TGTGCCAGCAGTACGTCACCGGGAACGAGTGGCTACACCTTC.

The J gene is TRBJ2-1, the V gene TRBV13, with 8 bases fitting TRBD2. The CDR3 is 17 amino acids. CDR1 is PRHDT, CDR2 FYEKMQ, per germline (reference sequence). J lost 7 bases, V lost 2 bases, and 13 bases had no gene match. The CDR3 nucleotides read TGTGCCAGCAGCTTAATCTCGTTCAAGCGGGAGTGGAATGAGCAGTTCTTC. As protein: CASSLISFKREWNEQFF.

This chain connects TRBV9 to TRBJ1-1, with D tentatively TRBD1 (5 bases). The CDR3 totals 15 residues. Deletions cut 0 bases from V and 1 base from J, with 10 bases between. CDR1 and CDR2 (germline): SGDLS, YYNGEE. The CDR3 coding sequence is TGTGCCAGCAGCGTAGAGGTAGGGGAGAACACTGAAGCTTTCTTT. Its translation is CASSVEVGENTEAFF.

The CDR3 here is CASSEAARLANQPQHF. Here the CDR3 DNA reads TGTGCCAGCAGTGAAGCCGCTCGGCTGGCGAATCAGCCCCAGCATTTT. The rearrangement joins TRBV6-1 to TRBJ1-5; D is unclear. The V and J ends lost 0 bases and 4 bases respectively, with 13 bases between them. Germline V gene data show CDR1 as MNHNS and CDR2 as SASEGT. The CDR3 has 16 residues.

The gene calls are TRBV7-2 and TRBJ1-5; no reliable D call. Germline loops: CDR1 SGHTA, CDR2 FQGNSA. V was trimmed by 2 bases and J by 7 bases, leaving 9 bases between them. CDR3 length: 13 residues. The CDR3, as DNA: TGTGCCAGCAGCTTACGGGAGGAACAGCCCCAGCATTTT. The encoded protein is CASSLREEQPQHF.

The count of this clone is one. This rearrangement joins TRBV5-6 to TRBJ1-2; 7 bases align to TRBD1. CDR1 and CDR2 (germline): SGHDT, YYEEEE. The CDR3 is made up of 15 amino acids. Unmatched junction bases numbered 10, after V lost 4 bases and J lost 4 bases. CDR3 region: CASSTTGPSFYGYTF. As DNA, the CDR3 is TGTGCCAGCAGCACGACAGGGCCGAGCTTCTATGGCTACACCTTC.

This clone has just one count. V usage is TRBV19 and J usage is TRBJ2-1, with D uncertain. The CDR3 sequence is 17 residues long. Trimming shortened V by 4 bases and J by 0 bases, and 16 bases separated the two germline ends. Looked up from germline, CDR1 is LNHDA and CDR2 is SQIVND (reference sequence). The CDR3 DNA reads as TGTGCCAGTAGTACTCTCCAACGAGGTAGCTCCTACAATGAGCAGTTCTTC. This encodes CASSTLQRGSSYNEQFF.

This clone was seen more than once but under ten times. The genes are TRBV27 and TRBJ2-7; the D is unclear. Deletions cut 5 bases from V and 0 bases from J, with 11 bases between. The germline V gene has CDR1 MNHEY and CDR2 SMNVEV (reference sequence). This CDR3 has 14 residues. The CDR3 DNA reads as TGTGCCAGCAGTCCCCAACTAAGCTCCTACGAGCAGTACTTC. Protein product: CASSPQLSSYEQYF.

This rearrangement joins TRBV4-1 to TRBJ2-2; D is unresolved. Germline V CDR1 and CDR2: MGHRA, YSYEKL. The CDR3 runs 15 residues. V was trimmed by 2 bases and J by 5 bases, leaving 12 bases between them. The CDR3 nucleotides read TGCGCCAGCAGCCAACAGCTCCTAAGGACCGGGGAGCTGTTTTTT. Translated, it gives CASSQQLLRTGELFF.

The V gene is TRBV5-1, the J gene TRBJ2-2, with D possibly being TRBD1 (6 bases). Per the germline V gene, CDR1 is SGHRS and CDR2 is YFSETQ. The CDR3 runs 15 residues. V lost 3 bases to trimming and J lost 1 base, with 10 bases between them. The DNA of the CDR3 is TGCGCCAGCAGCTCGCAGGGGAGGAACACCGGGGAGCTGTTTTTT. Encoded protein: CASSSQGRNTGELFF. Full variable domain (rest looked up from reference TRBV5-1 and TRBJ2-2): KAGVTQTPRYLIKTRGQQVTLSCSPISGHRSVSWYQQTPGQGLQFLFEYFSETQRNKGNFPGRFSGRQFSNSRSEMNVSTLELGDSALYLCASSSQGRNTGELFFGEGSRLTVL.

This rearrangement joins TRBV15 to TRBJ2-1; 7 positions match TRBD1. CDR3 length equals 14 residues. The junction had 4 bases not matched to a gene; V was cut back by 1 base and J by 7 bases. Germline values: CDR1 LNHNV, CDR2 YYDKDF (reference sequence). This chain's CDR3 is CATSRGDRANEQFF. The CDR3 DNA is TGTGCCACCAGCAGAGGTGACAGGGCGAATGAGCAGTTCTTC.

The chain combines TRBV6-5 with TRBJ1-1; D not certain. Germline loops: CDR1 MNHEY, CDR2 SVGAGI. The CDR3 spans 10 residues. V lost 9 bases to trimming and J lost 8 bases, with 10 bases between them. The CDR3 region has the DNA TGTGCCAGTGGACGGCGCGAAGCTTTCTTT. The encoded protein is CASGRREAFF.

As concerns this clone: Other DNA sequences of this sample code for an identical CDR3. The chain recombines TRBV18 with TRBJ2-7; 11 bases agree with TRBD1. The CDR3 is 15 amino acids. Germline values: CDR1 KGHSH, CDR2 LQKENI. Losses at the gene ends were 3 bases for V and 0 bases for J; bases not matched to a gene: 1. CDR3 in DNA: TGTGCCAGCTCACCGGGACAGGGGGTCTCCTACGAGCAGTACTTC. As protein: CASSPGQGVSYEQYF.

Remarks on this clone: A much larger clone differs by one base, so this may be a read error. The chain carries TRBV7-2 and TRBJ2-1; D remains unclear. Germline assignment: CDR1 SGHTA and CDR2 FQGNSA. CDR3 size: 11 residues. V shed 4 bases and J shed 5 bases, with 3 bases lying between them. CDR3 nucleotides: TGTGCCAGCAGCTACCACAATGAGCAGTTCTTC. It translates to CASSYHNEQFF.

The rearrangement uses TRBV25-1 and TRBJ2-5, with 9 bases lining up with TRBD2. The J call may be incorrect, as the DNA end agrees better with TRBJ2-7. This CDR3 spans 14 amino acids. Germline-derived CDR1 and CDR2 are MGHDK and SYGVNS. CDR3 DNA sequence: TGTGCCAGCAGTGAGGCGGGAGGGCCCTACGAGCAGTACTTC. This codes for CASSEAGGPYEQYF.

The J gene is TRBJ2-5, the V gene TRBV19; 7 nucleotides line up with TRBD1. This CDR3 is built from 16 residues. Trimming removed 4 bases from V and 0 bases from J; junction bases left unmatched: 8. Germline V gene lookup returns CDR1 LNHDA and CDR2 SQIVND (reference sequence). CDR3 in amino acids: CASSRQGRTNQETQYF. CDR3 nucleotide sequence: TGTGCCAGTAGTAGACAGGGACGTACCAACCAAGAGACCCAGTACTTC.

The genes are TRBV6-1 and TRBJ1-5; D unresolved. Germline V gives CDR1 MNHNS, CDR2 SASEGT. The CDR3 totals 15 residues. Trimming stripped 2 bases from V and 0 bases from J, with 8 bases between. CDR3 region: CASSETRVSNQPQHF. The CDR3 DNA reads as TGTGCCAGCAGTGAAACGCGGGTTAGCAATCAGCCCCAGCATTTT.

This clone was counted a few times. The identical CDR3 is also encoded by other nucleotide sequences in the sample. The gene calls are TRBV19 and TRBJ1-1; a weak D match, TRBD1 (5 bases). Trimming took off 1 base at V and 2 bases at J, with 8 bases between the two ends. Germline CDR1 reads LNHDA; CDR2 reads SQIVND (reference sequence). CDR3 length equals 14 residues. CDR3 loop: CASSIGRVNTEAFF. For the CDR3, the DNA is TGTGCCAGTAGTATAGGCAGGGTAAACACTGAAGCTTTCTTT.

This clone was observed many times. In nucleotides, the CDR3 is TGCGCCAGCAGCCAAGATCCGCCAGCGGGGACCGGACGAGAGACCCAGTACTTC. Amino acid sequence: CASSQDPPAGTGRETQYF. The rearrangement uses TRBV4-1 and TRBJ2-5; TRBD2 matches 7 bases. Germline lookup yields CDR1 MGHRA and CDR2 YSYEKL. The V gene end was trimmed by 0 bases and the J gene end by 4 bases; junction bases not matched to a gene: 14. The CDR3 has 18 amino acids.

In regard to this clone: In the same sample, other DNA sequences code for this CDR3. V is TRBV14 and J is TRBJ2-1; a possible D gene is TRBD2 (5 bases). This CDR3 comprises 15 residues. The ends were cut back, 4 bases at V and 1 base at J, with 11 bases in the middle. From germline, CDR1 is SGHDN and CDR2 FVKESK. CDR3 nucleotides: TGTGCCAGCAGCCCTACCAGCGGATCCTACAATGAGCAGTTCTTC. Translation gives CASSPTSGSYNEQFF.

This chain links TRBV18 with TRBJ2-7; 14 bases align to TRBD2. J was trimmed by 7 bases and V by 2 bases; bases with no gene match: 10. The germline V gene encodes CDR1 KGHSH and CDR2 LQKENI. The CDR3 extends over 17 amino acids. CDR3 protein: CASSPGTSGSPAREQYF. The CDR3 region has the DNA TGTGCCAGCTCACCAGGGACTAGCGGGAGCCCCGCGAGGGAGCAGTACTTC.

V usage is TRBV6-5 and J usage is TRBJ2-5, with unresolved D. This CDR3 has 13 residues. V was trimmed by 8 bases and J by 1 base, leaving 11 bases between them. Germline V gene lookup returns CDR1 MNHEY and CDR2 SVGAGI. This CDR3 reads CASRWTVQETQYF. CDR3 nucleotides: TGTGCCAGCCGTTGGACCGTCCAAGAGACCCAGTACTTC.

This clone was recorded a few times. This chain links TRBV4-3 with TRBJ1-5; 10 bases line up with TRBD1. The CDR3 is 19 amino acids. Germline loops: CDR1 LGHNA, CDR2 YSLEER. V dropped 0 bases and J dropped 0; count of bases not matched to a gene: 8. The CDR3 loop reads CASSQELGGQGNSNQPQHF. For the CDR3, the DNA is TGCGCCAGCAGCCAAGAATTAGGGGGACAGGGGAATAGCAATCAGCCCCAGCATTTT.